This TCR beta chain is from a study of shared clonotypes between healthy human individuals. Study information: Donors had three CD4 naive, three CD4 memory, two CD8 naive and one CD8 memory plate apiece. General study results and limits: With few donors, the genetic and exposure-history diversity represented was limited. Among the subsets, naive ones generally showed larger estimated richness than memory ones.

Sequencing used immunoSEQ multiplex PCR; TCRdb keeps in-frame clones, though not all of them. The table has about 95,000 clones, roughly 69% seen once; the top ten hold 45%. Points on this clone: What it recognizes is unknown.

Per germline, CDR1 MNHEY and CDR2 SVGAGI. V dropped 10 bases and J dropped 4; count of bases not matched to a gene: 11. The CDR3 loop spans 14 amino acids. The receptor's source is a young man in good health. The chain joins TRBV6-5 to TRBJ2-5; 8 bases are a match to TRBD1. Sequencing was done on a sample of memory CD8+ T cells sorted from blood. Subset here: CD45RO+ cells pooled with CCR7-negative TemRA cells. In nucleotides, the CDR3 is TGTGCCACCGGGACAGGCCCCCAGGGAGAGACCCAGTACTTC. Translated: CATGTGPQGETQYF.